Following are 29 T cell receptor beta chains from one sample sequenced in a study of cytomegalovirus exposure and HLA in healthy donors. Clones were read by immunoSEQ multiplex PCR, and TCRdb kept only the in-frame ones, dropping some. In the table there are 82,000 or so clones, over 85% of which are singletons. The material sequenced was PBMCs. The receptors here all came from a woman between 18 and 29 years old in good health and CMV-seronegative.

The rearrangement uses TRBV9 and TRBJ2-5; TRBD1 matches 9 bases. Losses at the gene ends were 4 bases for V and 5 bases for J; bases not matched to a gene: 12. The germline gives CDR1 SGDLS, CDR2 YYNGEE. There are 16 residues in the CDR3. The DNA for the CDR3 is TGTGCCAGCAGCTCGACCCCACAGGGGGCCGGGGAGACCCAGTACTTC. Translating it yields CASSSTPQGAGETQYF.

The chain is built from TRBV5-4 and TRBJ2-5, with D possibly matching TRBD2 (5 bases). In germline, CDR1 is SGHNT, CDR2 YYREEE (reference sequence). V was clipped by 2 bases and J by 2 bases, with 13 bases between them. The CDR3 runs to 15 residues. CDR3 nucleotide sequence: TGTGCCAGCAGCTTTGGGAGCGGTGCTCAAGAGACCCAGTACTTC. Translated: CASSFGSGAQETQYF.

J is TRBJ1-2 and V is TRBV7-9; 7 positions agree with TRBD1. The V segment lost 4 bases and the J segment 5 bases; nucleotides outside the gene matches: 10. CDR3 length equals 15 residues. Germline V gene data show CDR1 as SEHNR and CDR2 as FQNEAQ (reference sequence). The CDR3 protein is CASSSNRDRVYGYTF. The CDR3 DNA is TGTGCCAGCAGCTCAAACCGAGACAGGGTGTATGGCTACACCTTC.

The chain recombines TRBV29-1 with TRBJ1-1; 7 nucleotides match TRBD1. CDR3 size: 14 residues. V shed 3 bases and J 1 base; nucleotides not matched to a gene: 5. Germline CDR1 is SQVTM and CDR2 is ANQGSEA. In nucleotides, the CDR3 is TGCAGCGTTGAGCCAGGGACAGCGAACACTGAAGCTTTCTTT. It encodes CSVEPGTANTEAFF. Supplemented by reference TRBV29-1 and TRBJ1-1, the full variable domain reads SAVISQKPSRDICQRGTSLTIQCQVDSQVTMMFWYRQQPGQSLTLIATANQGSEATYESGFVIDKFPISRPNLTFSTLTVSNMSPEDSSIYLCSVEPGTANTEAFFGQGTRLTVV.

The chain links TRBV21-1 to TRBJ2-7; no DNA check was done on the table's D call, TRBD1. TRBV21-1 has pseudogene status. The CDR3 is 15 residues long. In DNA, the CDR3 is TGTGCCAGCAGCAACCGGACAGGCTTCCCCCACGAGCAGTACTTC. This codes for CASSNRTGFPHEQYF.

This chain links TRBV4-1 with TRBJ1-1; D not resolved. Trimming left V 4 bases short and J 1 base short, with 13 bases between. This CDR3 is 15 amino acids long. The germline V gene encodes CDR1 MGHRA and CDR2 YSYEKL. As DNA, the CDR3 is TGCGCCAGCAGCCCGTTACATCCGAAGAACACTGAAGCTTTCTTT. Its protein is CASSPLHPKNTEAFF.

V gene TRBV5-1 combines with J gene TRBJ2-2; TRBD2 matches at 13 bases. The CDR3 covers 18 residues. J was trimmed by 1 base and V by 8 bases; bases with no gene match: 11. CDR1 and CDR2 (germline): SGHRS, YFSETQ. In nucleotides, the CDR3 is TGCGCCAGACCGTTCCTCGGACTAGCGGGGGAGAACACCGGGGAGCTGTTTTTT. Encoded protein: CARPFLGLAGENTGELFF.

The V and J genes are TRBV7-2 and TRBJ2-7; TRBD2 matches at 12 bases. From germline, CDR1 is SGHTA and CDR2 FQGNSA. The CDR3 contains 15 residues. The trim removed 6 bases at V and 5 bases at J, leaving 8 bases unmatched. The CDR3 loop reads CASRPRLAGENEQYF. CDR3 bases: TGTGCCAGCAGGCCCCGACTAGCGGGAGAAAACGAGCAGTACTTC.

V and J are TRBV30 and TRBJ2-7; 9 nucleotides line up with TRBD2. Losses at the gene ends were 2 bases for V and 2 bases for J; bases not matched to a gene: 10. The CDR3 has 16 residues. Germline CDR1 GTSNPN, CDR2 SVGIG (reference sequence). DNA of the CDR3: TGTGCCTGGAGTAGGGAGGGGCTAGCGGGGCCCTACGAGCAGTACTTC. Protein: CAWSREGLAGPYEQYF.

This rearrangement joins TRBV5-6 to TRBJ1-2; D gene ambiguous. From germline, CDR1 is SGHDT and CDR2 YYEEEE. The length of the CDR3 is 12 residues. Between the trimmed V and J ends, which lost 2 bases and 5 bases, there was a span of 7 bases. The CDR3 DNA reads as TGTGCCAGCAGCTTCAGCGGTTATGGCTACACCTTC. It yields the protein CASSFSGYGYTF.

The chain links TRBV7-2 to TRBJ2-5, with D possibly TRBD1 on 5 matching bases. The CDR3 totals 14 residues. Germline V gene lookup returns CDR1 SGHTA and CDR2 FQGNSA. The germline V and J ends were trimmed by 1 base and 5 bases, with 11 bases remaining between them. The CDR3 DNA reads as TGTGCCAGCAGCTTAGATCCAGGGCGGGAGACCCAGTACTTC. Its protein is CASSLDPGRETQYF.

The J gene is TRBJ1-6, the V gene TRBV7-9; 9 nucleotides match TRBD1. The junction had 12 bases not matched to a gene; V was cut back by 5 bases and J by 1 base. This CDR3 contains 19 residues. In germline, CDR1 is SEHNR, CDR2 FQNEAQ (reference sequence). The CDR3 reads CASSPGQGMLKSYNSPLHF. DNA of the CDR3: TGTGCCAGCAGCCCGGGACAGGGCATGTTGAAGTCCTATAATTCACCCCTCCACTTT.

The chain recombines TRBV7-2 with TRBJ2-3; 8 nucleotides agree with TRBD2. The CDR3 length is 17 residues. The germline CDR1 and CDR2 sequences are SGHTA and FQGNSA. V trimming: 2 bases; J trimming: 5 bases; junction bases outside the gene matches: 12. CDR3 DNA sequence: TGTGCCAGCAGCTTATACTACAGCGGGAGATCTTTAGATACGCAGTATTTT. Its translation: CASSLYYSGRSLDTQYF.

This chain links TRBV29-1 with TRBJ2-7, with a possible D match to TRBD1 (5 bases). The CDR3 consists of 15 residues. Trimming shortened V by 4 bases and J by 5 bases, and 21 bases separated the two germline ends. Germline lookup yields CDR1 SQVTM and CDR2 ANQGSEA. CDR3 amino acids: CSVVSRAHPGNEQYF. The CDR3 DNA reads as TGCAGCGTTGTCAGCCGGGCCCACCCAGGGAACGAGCAGTACTTC.

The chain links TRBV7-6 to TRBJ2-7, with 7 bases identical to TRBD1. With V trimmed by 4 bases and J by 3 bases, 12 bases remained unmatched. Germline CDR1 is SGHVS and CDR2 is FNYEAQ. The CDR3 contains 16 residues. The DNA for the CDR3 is TGTGCCAGCAGCTCCCGGCCCCTTCAGGGGGTCTACGAGCAGTACTTC. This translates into CASSSRPLQGVYEQYF. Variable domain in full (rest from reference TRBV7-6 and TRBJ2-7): GAGVSQSPRYKVTKRGQDVALRCDPISGHVSLYWYRQALGQGPEFLTYFNYEAQQDKSGLPNDRFSAERPEGSISTLTIQRTEQRDSAMYRCASSSRPLQGVYEQYFGPGTRLTVT.

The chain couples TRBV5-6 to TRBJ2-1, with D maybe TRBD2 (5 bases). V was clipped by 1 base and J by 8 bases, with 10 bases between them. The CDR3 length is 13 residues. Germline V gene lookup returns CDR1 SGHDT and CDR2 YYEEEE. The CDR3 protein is CASSLLGSDEQFF. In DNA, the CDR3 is TGTGCCAGCAGCTTGTTGGGTAGCGATGAGCAGTTCTTC.

The CDR3 is CASSPRAGGGNTEAFF. DNA of the CDR3: TGTGCCAGCTCACCAAGGGCGGGCGGGGGAAACACTGAAGCTTTCTTT. This chain uses TRBV18 with TRBJ1-1, with a possible D match to TRBD1 (5 bases). Trimming removed 2 bases at V and 2 bases at J, with 15 bases between. CDR3 length: 16 amino acids. Germline CDR1 is KGHSH and CDR2 is LQKENI.

CDR3 DNA sequence: TGTGCCAGCAGCTTGGGAGTCCGGGGAAACATTCAGTACTTC. The encoded protein is CASSLGVRGNIQYF. This rearrangement joins TRBV5-4 to TRBJ2-4; the D gene is possibly TRBD2 (5 bases). V lost 0 bases and J lost 6, with 10 bases in between. The germline CDR1 and CDR2 sequences are SGHNT and YYREEE (reference sequence). This CDR3 comprises 14 residues.

CDR3 coding DNA: TGTGCCAGCAGTGAAGGGGCCACCCCCTACGTCCTGACTTTC. Translation: CASSEGATPYVLTF. This chain connects TRBV2 to TRBJ2-6, with no clear D. Germline CDR1 SNHLY, CDR2 FYNNEI. V was shortened by 1 base and J by 11 bases, with 12 bases between the two germline ends. The CDR3 sequence is 14 residues long.

The CDR3 loop is CASSLGGGIQYNEQFF. In nucleotides, the CDR3 is TGTGCCAGCAGCTTAGGGGGGGGAATACAATACAATGAGCAGTTCTTC. This chain links TRBV11-3 with TRBJ2-1; TRBD2 matches 7 bases. Germline V gene sequence: CDR1 SGHNT, CDR2 YENEEA. Germline trimming cut 1 base from V and 4 bases from J; bases unmatched to any gene: 7. This CDR3 spans 16 amino acids.

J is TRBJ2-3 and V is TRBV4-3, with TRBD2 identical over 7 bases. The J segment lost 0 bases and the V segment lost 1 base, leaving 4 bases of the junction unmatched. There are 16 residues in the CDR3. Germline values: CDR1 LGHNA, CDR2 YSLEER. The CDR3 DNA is TGCGCCAGCAGCCAAGGAGCGGGGTATAGCACAGATACGCAGTATTTT. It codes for CASSQGAGYSTDTQYF.

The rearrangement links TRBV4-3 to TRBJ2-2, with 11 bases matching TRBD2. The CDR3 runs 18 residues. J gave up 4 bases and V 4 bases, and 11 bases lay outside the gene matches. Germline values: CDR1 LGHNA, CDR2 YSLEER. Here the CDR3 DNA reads TGCGCCAGCAGCCCACTAGCGGGGGAAGGCTCCGGCACCGGGGAGCTGTTTTTT. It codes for CASSPLAGEGSGTGELFF.

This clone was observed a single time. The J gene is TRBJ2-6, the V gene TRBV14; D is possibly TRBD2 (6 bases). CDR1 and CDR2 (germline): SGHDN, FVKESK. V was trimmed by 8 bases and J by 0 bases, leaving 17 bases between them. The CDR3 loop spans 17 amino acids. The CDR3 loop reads CASRGRTHVSGANVLTF. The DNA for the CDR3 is TGTGCCAGCCGTGGGAGGACACACGTCTCTGGGGCCAACGTCCTGACTTTC.

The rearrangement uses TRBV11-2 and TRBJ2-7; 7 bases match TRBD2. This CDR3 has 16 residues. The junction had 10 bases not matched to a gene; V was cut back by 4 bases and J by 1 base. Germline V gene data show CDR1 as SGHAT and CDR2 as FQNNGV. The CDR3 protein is CASSSTEAGLSYEQYF. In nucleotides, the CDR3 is TGTGCCAGCAGCTCAACGGAAGCGGGACTGTCCTACGAGCAGTACTTC.

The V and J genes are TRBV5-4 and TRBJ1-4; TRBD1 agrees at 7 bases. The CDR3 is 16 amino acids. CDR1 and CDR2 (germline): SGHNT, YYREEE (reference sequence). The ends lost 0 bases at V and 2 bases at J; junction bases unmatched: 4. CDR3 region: CASSLGRGRTNEKLFF. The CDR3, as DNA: TGTGCCAGCAGCTTGGGTAGGGGGCGGACTAATGAAAAACTGTTTTTT.

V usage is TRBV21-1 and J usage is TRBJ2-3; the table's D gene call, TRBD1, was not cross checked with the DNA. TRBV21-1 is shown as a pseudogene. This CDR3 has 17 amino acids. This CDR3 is CASSTLDLTGVIDTQYF. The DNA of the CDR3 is TGTGCCAGCAGCACCCTTGATTTGACAGGGGTTATCGATACGCAGTATTTT.

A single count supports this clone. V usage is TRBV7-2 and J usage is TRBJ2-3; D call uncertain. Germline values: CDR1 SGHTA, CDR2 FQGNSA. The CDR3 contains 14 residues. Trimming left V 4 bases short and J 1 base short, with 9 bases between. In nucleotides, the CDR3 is TGTGCCAGCAGCTCTCGAACAGGCACAGATACGCAGTATTTT. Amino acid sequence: CASSSRTGTDTQYF.

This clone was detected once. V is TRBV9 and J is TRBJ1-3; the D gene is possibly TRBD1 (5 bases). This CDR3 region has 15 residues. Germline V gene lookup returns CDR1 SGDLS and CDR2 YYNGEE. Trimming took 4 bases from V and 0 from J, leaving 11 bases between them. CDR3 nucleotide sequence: TGTGCCAGCAGCACCACAGGATCCTCTGGAAACACCATATATTTT. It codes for CASSTTGSSGNTIYF.

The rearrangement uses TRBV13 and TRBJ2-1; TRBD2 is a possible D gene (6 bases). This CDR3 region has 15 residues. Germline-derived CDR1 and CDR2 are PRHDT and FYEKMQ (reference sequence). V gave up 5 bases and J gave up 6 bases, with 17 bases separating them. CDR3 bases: TGTGCCAGCAGCCCGGCGGGGAGAAGGGCCAATGAGCAGTTCTTC. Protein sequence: CASSPAGRRANEQFF.